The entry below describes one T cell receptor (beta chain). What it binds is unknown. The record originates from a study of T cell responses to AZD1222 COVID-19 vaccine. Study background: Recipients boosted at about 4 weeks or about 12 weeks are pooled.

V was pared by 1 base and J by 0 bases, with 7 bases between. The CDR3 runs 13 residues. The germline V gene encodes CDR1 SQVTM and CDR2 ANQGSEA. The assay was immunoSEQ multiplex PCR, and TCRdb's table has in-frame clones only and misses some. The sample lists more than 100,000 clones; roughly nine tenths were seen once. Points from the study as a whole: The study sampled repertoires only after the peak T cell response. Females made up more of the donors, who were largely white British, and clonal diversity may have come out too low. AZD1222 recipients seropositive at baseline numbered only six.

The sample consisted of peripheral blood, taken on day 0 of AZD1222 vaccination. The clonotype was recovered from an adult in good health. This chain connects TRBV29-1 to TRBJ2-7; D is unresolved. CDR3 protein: CSVEVDTSYEQYF. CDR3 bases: TGCAGCGTTGAAGTAGACACCTCCTACGAGCAGTACTTC.